The clone carrying this T cell receptor (beta chain) came up many times. Its antigen is not identified. The CDR3 runs 12 residues. V lost 4 bases to trimming and J lost 6 bases, with 10 bases between them. Germline V lookup: CDR1 SEHNR, CDR2 FQNEAQ (reference sequence). The record originates from a study of T-cell memory formation after mild COVID-19. Study-wide results and limits: Pre-infection memory carried some responding clones, suggesting that cross-reactive memory joined. CD8+ contracting clones occupied EMRA, while CD4+ ones occupied mainly CM and EM.

Employing constant-segment primers, 5'RACE generated TCR alpha and TCR beta cDNA libraries bearing sample barcodes and UMIs. TCRdb recomputed calls from the 5' RACE reads with MiXCR, one row per CDR3 protein. The profile shows roughly 610,000 distinct CDR3 sequences, 15% to 20% of them singletons. The sequencing sample was made of PBMCs or a T cell subset sorted from them (not recorded which). This receptor was taken from an adult woman who had mild COVID-19 (a few samples of this study predate the infection). Cell type and time point are not known. The chain joins TRBV7-9 to TRBJ2-7, with D unresolved. The CDR3 DNA is TGTGCCAGCAGCTCCCAGTGGGGCGAGCAGTACTTC. Encoded protein: CASSSQWGEQYF.